One and the same sample provided the 8 T cell receptor beta chains below, sequenced in a study of OX40 agonist ivuxolimab in advanced cancers. Clones were read by immunoSEQ multiplex PCR, and TCRdb kept only the in-frame ones, dropping some. The table has around 70,000 clones, 65% to 85% seen once. The specimen was CD4+ or CD8+ T cells sorted from blood, collected in a trial of the OX40 agonist ivuxolimab. The origin of the receptors is an adult with an advanced solid tumor such as melanoma, head and neck, liver or kidney cancer.

The rearrangement links TRBV5-1 to TRBJ2-1; D call uncertain. Per the germline V gene, CDR1 is SGHRS and CDR2 is YFSETQ. V shed 0 bases and J shed 1 base, with 8 bases lying between them. CDR3 length equals 15 residues. The CDR3 DNA reads TGCGCCAGCAGCTTGGCCCTTGGGTCCTACAATGAGCAGTTCTTC. It is translated as CASSLALGSYNEQFF.

V usage is TRBV13 and J usage is TRBJ2-3; D is possibly TRBD1 (5 bases). Deletions cut 5 bases from V and 0 bases from J, with 15 bases between. Germline assignment: CDR1 PRHDT and CDR2 FYEKMQ (reference sequence). The CDR3 totals 16 residues. CDR3: CASSPRVIASTDTQYF. The CDR3 DNA follows: TGTGCCAGCAGCCCCAGGGTGATCGCTAGCACAGATACGCAGTATTTT.

V gene TRBV6-5 combines with J gene TRBJ1-2; D is uncertain. The CDR3 totals 13 residues. The V end was cut by 6 bases, the J end by 8 bases, with 16 bases between. Germline V gene data show CDR1 as MNHEY and CDR2 as SVGAGI. Written as DNA, the CDR3 is TGTGCCAGCAGAGGACTCGGGTCCGGGGGCTACACCTTC. It is translated as CASRGLGSGGYTF.

The chain links TRBV4-1 to TRBJ2-7; D gene uncertain. The CDR3 totals 14 residues. The germline CDR1 and CDR2 sequences are MGHRA and YSYEKL. V lost 1 base and J lost 3, with 10 bases in between. CDR3 sequence: CASSQGHGNYEQYF. CDR3 nucleotide sequence: TGCGCCAGCAGCCAAGGACACGGAAACTACGAGCAGTACTTC.

CDR3 sequence reads: CSVERGDLTDTQYF. CDR3 in DNA: TGCAGCGTGGAAAGGGGGGATCTCACAGATACGCAGTATTTT. The chain combines TRBV29-1 with TRBJ2-3; D could derive from TRBD1 or TRBD2 (6 bases each). CDR1 and CDR2 from the germline V gene are SQVTM and ANQGSEA. The germline V and J ends were trimmed by 6 bases and 2 bases, with 15 bases remaining between them. The CDR3 is made up of 14 amino acids.

J is TRBJ1-1 and V is TRBV7-8, with D perhaps TRBD1 (5 bases). Trimming took off 6 bases at V and 4 bases at J, with 15 bases between the two ends. The CDR3 runs to 14 residues. Germline V gene data show CDR1 as SGHVS and CDR2 as FQNEAQ. For the CDR3, the DNA is TGTGCCAGCAGGCTCAGTGGGGGAAGCACTGAAGCTTTCTTT. It is translated as CASRLSGGSTEAFF.

The chain employs TRBV7-3 and TRBJ2-1; maybe TRBD2 (7 bases). The ends were cut back, 0 bases at V and 8 bases at J, with 17 bases in the middle. Germline V gene sequence: CDR1 SGHTA, CDR2 FQGTGA. The CDR3 totals 16 residues. This CDR3 reads CASSLTRSGGRDEQFF. CDR3 in DNA: TGTGCCAGCAGCTTAACGAGGTCGGGGGGCCGGGATGAGCAGTTCTTC.

This rearrangement joins TRBV28 to TRBJ2-7; TRBD1 matches 7 bases. Trimming removed 5 bases from V and 4 bases from J; junction bases left unmatched: 5. Looked up from germline, CDR1 is MDHEN and CDR2 is SYDVKM. This CDR3 contains 13 residues. CDR3 residues: CASSGTELYEQYF. CDR3 sequence (DNA): TGTGCCAGCAGTGGGACAGAACTTTACGAGCAGTACTTC.